The clone carrying this TCR beta chain was picked up a small number of times. Described treatment: oral pan-JAK inhibitor, 5-10 mg twice daily. cDNA serving as the sequencing template came from extracted, reverse transcribed RNA. Here immunoSEQ multiplex PCR was the method, and the copy in TCRdb shows in-frame clones only, minus some. This table holds more than 150,000 clones, roughly half found once. The source of the sample is a study of CD8+ T cells in alopecia areata. V was trimmed by 2 bases and J by 0 bases, leaving 6 bases between them. The CDR3 totals 15 residues. Germline CDR1 is SGHRS and CDR2 is YFSETQ.

The source material was CD8+ T cells sorted from blood, sampled at roughly week 53, from a patient treated with tofacitinib. The TCR originated in a human donor with alopecia areata. V is TRBV5-1 and J is TRBJ1-6; D unclear. CDR3 in amino acids: CASSLQSSYNSPLHF. As DNA, the CDR3 is TGCGCCAGCAGCTTACAGAGCTCCTATAATTCACCCCTCCACTTT.